Presented here are 27 T cell receptor beta chains from one specimen sequenced in a study of vaccination and CD4 T cells after COVID-19. These receptors' targets are unknown. With the Oncomine TCR Beta short-read assay, DNA from cultured CD4+ T cells was sequenced. TCRdb reprocessed the PCR reads via MiXCR and lists one record per CDR3 protein. Of roughly 14,000 distinct CDR3 sequences in the sample, about two fifths were seen once. Regarding treatment: roughly 10-day PBMC culture with coronavirus spike peptide pools or control peptides (ViraFEST assay). Sequencing used CD4+ T cells from blood, cultured in vitro. The source is a human donor who had recovered from COVID-19.

The chain has TRBV10-3 and TRBJ1-2; 8 positions match TRBD1. V lost 9 bases, J lost 6 bases, and 9 bases stayed unmatched. CDR1 and CDR2 from the germline V gene are ENHRY and SYGVKD. The CDR3 has 13 residues. The CDR3 DNA reads as TGTGCCATAGAAGGGACAGGACAGGATGGCTACACCTTC. Protein: CAIEGTGQDGYTF.

The rearrangement uses TRBV19 and TRBJ2-2; 10 bases match TRBD2. CDR3 length equals 19 residues. In germline, CDR1 is LNHDA, CDR2 SQIVND (reference sequence). The V segment lost 2 bases and the J segment 3 bases; nucleotides outside the gene matches: 12. CDR3 amino acids: CASSIPRGGLAGDTGELFF. CDR3 nucleotide sequence: TGTGCCAGTAGTATACCCAGGGGTGGGCTAGCGGGGGACACCGGGGAGCTGTTTTTT. The entire variable domain, with the rest obtained from reference TRBV19 and TRBJ2-2, is as follows: DGGITQSPKYLFRKEGQNVTLSCEQNLNHDAMYWYRQDPGQGLRLIYYSQIVNDFQKGDIAEGYSVSREKKESFPLTVTSAQKNPTAFYLCASSIPRGGLAGDTGELFFGEGSRLTVL.

The V gene is TRBV3-1, the J gene TRBJ1-5; 8 bases are shared with TRBD1. Per germline, CDR1 LGHDT and CDR2 YNNKEL (reference sequence). With V trimmed by 5 bases and J by 7 bases, 10 bases remained unmatched. The CDR3 has 15 amino acids. Here the CDR3 reads CASSSSTGGGQPQHF. CDR3 DNA: TGTGCCAGCAGCTCCTCAACAGGGGGTGGGCAGCCCCAGCATTTT.

By share, this clonotype counts as medium-sized. The V gene is TRBV7-2, the J gene TRBJ1-5; no clear D. The V end lost 5 bases, the J end lost 2 bases, and 7 bases lay between the germline ends. CDR3 length: 13 residues. In germline, CDR1 is SGHTA, CDR2 FQGNSA. CDR3 in amino acids: CASSMGRNQPQHF. In nucleotides, the CDR3 is TGTGCCAGCAGCATGGGCCGCAATCAGCCCCAGCATTTT.

The V and J genes are TRBV20-1 and TRBJ2-5; 7 bases are a match to TRBD1. CDR3 length: 19 residues. J was trimmed by 1 base and V by 0 bases; bases with no gene match: 17. Germline assignment: CDR1 DFQATT and CDR2 SNEGSKA (reference sequence). DNA of the CDR3: TGCAGTGCTAGAGAGGACAGGCTTCTGACAAGCAGTCCCCAAGAGACCCAGTACTTC. As protein: CSAREDRLLTSSPQETQYF.

The chain couples TRBV18 to TRBJ2-7; 8 bases fit TRBD1. The CDR3 totals 12 residues. The trim removed 5 bases at V and 6 bases at J, leaving 3 bases unmatched. Germline-derived CDR1 and CDR2 are KGHSH and LQKENI. The CDR3, as DNA: TGTGCCAGCTCAACCCAGGGGGCCGAGCAGTACTTC. Translation gives CASSTQGAEQYF.

The chain combines TRBV25-1 with TRBJ2-4; D tentatively fits TRBD1 or TRBD2 (5 bases each). The V gene's germline CDR1 is MGHDK and CDR2 SYGVNS. V was clipped by 8 bases and J by 11 bases, with 13 bases between them. The CDR3 spans 11 residues. CDR3 region: CASGSRGVQYF. The CDR3 DNA reads TGTGCCAGCGGGAGCAGAGGGGTTCAGTACTTC.

This clonotype was counted only a few times. The chain couples TRBV6-2 or TRBV6-3 to TRBJ1-5; tentatively, D is TRBD1 (5 bases). The CDR3 totals 15 residues. V was shortened by 5 bases and J by 7 bases, with 18 bases between the two germline ends. The V gene's germline CDR1 is MNHEY and CDR2 SVGEGT. The DNA for the CDR3 is TGTGCCAGCAGTCGAATGTATGGAGGGGACCAGCCCCAGCATTTT. This translates into CASSRMYGGDQPQHF.

The table lists this clonotype with a few counts. The chain recombines TRBV2 with TRBJ1-5; possibly TRBD1 for D (6 bases). Trimming left V 6 bases short and J 2 bases short, with 14 bases between. CDR3 length: 15 amino acids. Per germline, CDR1 SNHLY and CDR2 FYNNEI. The CDR3 nucleotides are TGTGCCAGCAGGAGCAGGGGATTCGGCAATCAGCCCCAGCATTTT. It specifies CASRSRGFGNQPQHF.

The chain has TRBV5-1 and TRBJ1-1; D not resolved. This CDR3 is built from 12 residues. The germline V gene encodes CDR1 SGHRS and CDR2 YFSETQ. V was trimmed by 2 bases and J by 5 bases, leaving 7 bases between them. The CDR3 DNA reads TGCGCCAGCAGCTTTTACGGAACTGAAGCTTTCTTT. Translated: CASSFYGTEAFF.

CDR3 in amino acids: CASSGVGQETQYF. The CDR3 coding sequence is TGCGCCAGCAGCGGCGTGGGCCAAGAGACCCAGTACTTC. V and J are TRBV5-1 and TRBJ2-5; D is uncertain. This CDR3 contains 13 residues. In germline, CDR1 is SGHRS, CDR2 YFSETQ. Between the trimmed V and J ends, which lost 4 bases and 1 base, there was a span of 8 bases. The whole variable domain, filled in from reference TRBV5-1 and TRBJ2-5, reads KAGVTQTPRYLIKTRGQQVTLSCSPISGHRSVSWYQQTPGQGLQFLFEYFSETQRNKGNFPGRFSGRQFSNSRSEMNVSTLELGDSALYLCASSGVGQETQYFGPGTRLLVL.

In this sample, this clonotype turned up a few times. The gene calls are TRBV12-3 or TRBV12-4 and TRBJ2-7, with no clear D. Between the trimmed V and J ends, which lost 2 bases and 1 base, there was a span of 12 bases. CDR3 length equals 15 residues. CDR3 sequence (DNA): TGTGCCAGCAGTTTAAGCCCCCACACATCCTACGAGCAGTACTTC. Translation gives CASSLSPHTSYEQYF.

The chain combines TRBV7-9 with TRBJ2-1; maybe TRBD2 (6 bases). CDR1 is SEHNR and CDR2 is FQNEAQ in the germline V gene (reference sequence). This CDR3 contains 15 residues. V was trimmed by 5 bases and J by 6 bases, leaving 17 bases between them. CDR3 amino acids: CASSAGGIRGNEQFF. For the CDR3, the DNA is TGTGCCAGCAGCGCAGGCGGGATTCGAGGCAATGAGCAGTTCTTC.

The rearrangement links TRBV6-1 to TRBJ2-1, with 7 bases that match TRBD2. CDR1 and CDR2 (germline): MNHNS, SASEGT. The CDR3 has 15 amino acids. V trimming: 3 bases; J trimming: 0 bases; junction bases outside the gene matches: 2. The CDR3 here is CASSEGGSSYNEQFF. Written as DNA, the CDR3 is TGTGCCAGCAGTGAGGGCGGGAGCTCCTACAATGAGCAGTTCTTC.

The V and J genes are TRBV30 and TRBJ1-2, with a weak D call TRBD1 (5 bases). Germline V gives CDR1 GTSNPN, CDR2 SVGIG (reference sequence). This CDR3 spans 12 amino acids. Trimming removed 4 bases at V and 8 bases at J, with 14 bases between. This CDR3 reads CAWNQGVGGYTF. The CDR3, as DNA: TGTGCCTGGAATCAGGGAGTGGGCGGCTACACCTTC.

This clonotype was observed a handful of times. This chain uses TRBV6-2 or TRBV6-3 with TRBJ1-5; no definite D call. The CDR3 has 12 amino acids. Germline V lookup: CDR1 MNHEY, CDR2 SVGEGT. V was cut by 6 bases and J by 3 bases, with 6 bases left in between. The CDR3 protein is CASSQSNQPQHF. The CDR3 DNA reads as TGTGCCAGCAGCCAGTCCAATCAGCCCCAGCATTTT.

This clonotype has only a few counts. The chain couples TRBV12-3 or TRBV12-4 to TRBJ2-5, with 14 bases that match TRBD2. CDR3 length: 15 amino acids. V shed 4 bases and J 4 bases; nucleotides not matched to a gene: 2. CDR3 loop: CASSWTSGGPETQYF. For the CDR3, the DNA is TGTGCCAGCAGTTGGACTAGCGGGGGGCCAGAGACCCAGTACTTC.

This clonotype was observed a few times. This chain joins TRBV19 and TRBJ2-5; tentatively, D is TRBD2 (5 bases). This CDR3 region has 15 residues. V was clipped by 4 bases and J by 0 bases, with 12 bases between them. Germline CDR1 LNHDA, CDR2 SQIVND (reference sequence). The CDR3 protein is CASSSHPGYQETQYF. The CDR3 bases are TGTGCCAGTAGTAGCCATCCGGGGTACCAAGAGACCCAGTACTTC.

The chain recombines TRBV20-1 with TRBJ2-3; D is perhaps TRBD2 (6 bases). The CDR3 is 15 residues long. Germline V CDR1 and CDR2: DFQATT, SNEGSKA (reference sequence). V lost 4 bases to trimming and J lost 0 bases, with 14 bases between them. CDR3 DNA: TGCAGTGCTACGCCGGGACTTGGTAGCACAGATACGCAGTATTTT. It yields the protein CSATPGLGSTDTQYF.

The chain links TRBV10-3 to TRBJ1-2; a weak D match, TRBD1 (5 bases). There are 14 residues in the CDR3. V was pared by 0 bases and J by 6 bases, with 11 bases between. Germline assignment: CDR1 ENHRY and CDR2 SYGVKD. The CDR3 DNA reads as TGTGCCATCAGTGAGTCGCCAGGGAGCGATGGCTACACCTTC. This translates into CAISESPGSDGYTF.

The rearrangement joins TRBV6-2 or TRBV6-3 to TRBJ2-7, with TRBD2 identical over 13 bases. The CDR3 totals 18 residues. The V gene's germline CDR1 is MNHEY and CDR2 SVGEGT. Trimming cost V 6 bases and J 7 bases; bases outside gene matches: 18. This chain's CDR3 is CASSSITGLAGRYGEQYF. The CDR3 DNA reads TGTGCCAGCAGCTCCATAACGGGACTAGCGGGACGATACGGTGAGCAGTACTTC.

This clonotype was detected a few times. In DNA form, the CDR3 reads TGTGCCAGCAGTTTATGGGGGCGGGTAAATGAGCAGTTCTTC. Encoded protein: CASSLWGRVNEQFF. The chain recombines TRBV27 with TRBJ2-1; tentatively, D is TRBD1 (6 bases). Trimming pared 1 base from V and 7 bases from J, leaving 11 bases between. The CDR3 is made up of 14 amino acids. CDR1 is MNHEY, CDR2 SMNVEV, per germline (reference sequence).

V and J are TRBV27 and TRBJ1-1; D ambiguous. The CDR3 covers 13 residues. Looked up from germline, CDR1 is MNHEY and CDR2 is SMNVEV (reference sequence). V was clipped by 2 bases and J by 8 bases, with 12 bases between them. In DNA, the CDR3 is TGTGCCAGCAGTTTAAGGGAGGGTTCGGAAGCTTTCTTT. Translating it yields CASSLREGSEAFF.

In this sample, this clonotype turned up a few times. The V call is TRBV27, the J call TRBJ1-2; a weak D match, TRBD1 (5 bases). The CDR3 length is 15 residues. V was clipped by 4 bases and J by 4 bases, with 16 bases between them. CDR1 MNHEY and CDR2 SMNVEV come from the germline V gene (reference sequence). The CDR3 nucleotides are TGTGCCAGCAGTTCTGGGTTTAGACAGACCTATGGCTACACCTTC. It is translated as CASSSGFRQTYGYTF.

The chain uses TRBV10-2 and TRBJ1-5; the D gene is possibly TRBD1 (5 bases). Germline CDR1 reads WSHSY; CDR2 reads SAAADI. The CDR3 runs 14 residues. Trimming took off 8 bases at V and 7 bases at J, with 18 bases between the two ends. CDR3 sequence: CASRIGGGRQPQHF. CDR3 coding DNA: TGCGCCAGCCGTATCGGGGGAGGAAGGCAGCCCCAGCATTTT.

This clonotype was observed a handful of times. V and J are TRBV7-9 and TRBJ1-1; no firm D call. V lost 2 bases, J lost 0 bases, and 10 bases lay in between. This CDR3 region has 15 residues. Germline V lookup: CDR1 SEHNR, CDR2 FQNEAQ (reference sequence). The CDR3 region has the DNA TGTGCCAGCAGCTTATATCTAGACGTGAACACTGAAGCTTTCTTT. Its protein product is CASSLYLDVNTEAFF.

This chain uses TRBV6-1 with TRBJ1-5, with a possible D match to TRBD1 (6 bases). The CDR3 length is 13 residues. V was shortened by 5 bases and J by 4 bases, with 9 bases between the two germline ends. The germline gives CDR1 MNHNS, CDR2 SASEGT. CDR3 sequence (DNA): TGTGCCAGCAGTCCAGGGGTGAATCAGCCCCAGCATTTT. Encoded protein: CASSPGVNQPQHF.